This TCR beta chain was recorded in a study of cytomegalovirus exposure and HLA in healthy donors. Study results and caveats: Per a later analysis, HLA-associated TCR beta chains showed more clonal expansion than other, equally common TCR beta chains. The presence/absence work took it that sequencing depth was about the same across donors. There were several of the most significant clusters that appeared linked to common viral pathogens in a later analysis.

Note on this clone: What it binds is unknown. Sequence at one end of the junction differs from germline and may be a read error.

PCR used 60 Vbeta primers and 13 Jbeta primers. Original processing notes: Approximately 11 million of the roughly 80 million unique TCR beta chains counted in a later analysis were shared. Only in-frame clones appear in the TCRdb table, and some are missing; sequencing was by immunoSEQ multiplex PCR. V and J calls and clone size are those listed in that table; D and trimming were worked out from the DNA. The sample shows about 170,000 clones, roughly 80% of them seen only once. CDR1 is SSHAT, CDR2 FNYEAQ, per germline (reference sequence). The CDR3 loop spans 17 amino acids. V gene TRBV7-7 combines with J gene TRBJ2-1, with D perhaps being TRBD1 or TRBD2 (6 bases each). The source of this sequence is a woman between 50 and 59 years old in good health and CMV-seropositive. Sequenced material: PBMCs. Written as DNA, the CDR3 is TGTGCTAGCAGCTTAGGAGGGCCAGGGGCCCCTTACAATGAGCAGTTCTTC. This gives the protein CASSLGGPGAPYNEQFF.